This T cell receptor beta chain was documented in a study of blood T cell repertoires in COVID-19 (dated by TCRdb to about 2020). For context, the study as a whole: Samples from collaborators originated in the United States, Italy and Spain and spanned both the acute and convalescent phases of COVID-19. The prospective study material was composed of cDNA or gDNA derived from T cells, B-cell-depleted T cells, or PBMCs. Subjects who had been exposed to COVID-19, were actively infected with it, or had recovered from it provided the deeply sampled blood TCRbeta repertoires that made up the dataset. The repertoires were released in a freely available public database intended as a resource for research on the immune response to SARS-CoV-2. Samples were obtained from the ongoing ImmuneRACE study (first 160 participants) and from 1,254 subjects provided by 6 global collaborators. Sample metadata almost always included a de-identified subject ID, COVID-19 status, age in years and sex. HLA class I and class II types, where available, came from metadata supplied by the sample provider rather than from assay-based typing.

The investigation overall reported the following: Clinical and demographic metadata were provided uncurated, with the amount varying by source and participant.

The CDR3, cysteine through phenylalanine, is 14 amino acids long. The entry retains the CDR3 DNA only, 42 bases that are in frame from base 1. V is clipped by 1 base and J by 8 bases, and the sequence between their germline boundaries is 17 bases long. Looking up the germline V gene (reference sequence) yields CDR1 GTSNPN and CDR2 SVGIG. TCRbeta CDR3 regions were amplified from genomic DNA using the immunoSEQ Assay, a bias-controlled multiplex PCR. Under the source paper's analysis protocol: Nucleated cell counts per sample were estimated from amplification of reference gene primers within the assay. Sequence reads were collapsed and filtered to measure the absolute abundance of every unique TCRbeta CDR3 rearrangement. Productive Simpson clonality was computed per sample as the square root of Simpson's diversity index over productive rearrangements. Sourced from immuneACCESS, this table was stored by TCRdb with only in-frame sequences that have V and J called. A share of the clones is absent; for the studies checked, an unresolved V gene accounts for under half, and the remainder has no known explanation. For V, J and clone size, that table is used; D and trimming come from the DNA. In this sample the table shows roughly 210,000 clones, 84% of which occur a single time. About 10% of the sample is held by the ten biggest clonotypes.

One collaborating source in Seattle enrolled patients while the patients were actively infected and followed the patients over time throughout the course of disease. Collaborating institutions collected whole blood in K2EDTA tubes following their own protocols. For TCRbeta analysis, collaborators shipped samples as frozen whole blood, isolated PBMCs, or DNA extracted from either of those sample types. As regards this clone: Its antigen specificity is not known. No base qualities exist here, and no much larger clone lies one base off it.

The chain joins TRBV30 to TRBJ1-2; TRBD1 is a weak D gene call, 5 bases matching. Specimen: peripheral blood. This receptor was identified in a woman of 80 years or more with COVID-19, enrolled during active disease. The DNA sequence is given as TGTGCCTGGAGTGGGACACCCCTTTCGGAGGGCTACACCTTC. The resulting protein is CAWSGTPLSEGYTF.